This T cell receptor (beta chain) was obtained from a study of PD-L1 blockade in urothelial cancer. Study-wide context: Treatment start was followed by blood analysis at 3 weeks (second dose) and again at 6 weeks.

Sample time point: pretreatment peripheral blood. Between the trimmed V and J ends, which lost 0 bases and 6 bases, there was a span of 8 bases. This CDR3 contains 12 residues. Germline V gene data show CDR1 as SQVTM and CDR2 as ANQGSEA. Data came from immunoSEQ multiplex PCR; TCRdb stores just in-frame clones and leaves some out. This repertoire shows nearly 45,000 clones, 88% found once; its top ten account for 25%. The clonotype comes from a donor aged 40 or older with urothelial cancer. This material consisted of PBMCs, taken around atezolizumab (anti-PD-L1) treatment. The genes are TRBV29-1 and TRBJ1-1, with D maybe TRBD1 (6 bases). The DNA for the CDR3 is TGCAGCGTTGAAGACAGGGGCTCTGAAGCTTTCTTT. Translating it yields CSVEDRGSEAFF.